The 32 T cell receptor beta chains presented below share a single source sample, sequenced in a study of blood T cell repertoires in COVID-19. TCRdb's copy holds only in-frame clones and misses some; the assay was immunoSEQ multiplex PCR. The data contain about 480,000 clones, roughly 87% of them singletons. Sequencing was done on a sample of PBMCs or T cells enriched from blood (not recorded which). The receptors were sampled from a woman under 30 with acute COVID-19.

This clone was seen once. V usage is TRBV30 and J usage is TRBJ1-6, with TRBD1 identical over 10 bases. Germline trimming cut 8 bases from V and 10 bases from J; bases unmatched to any gene: 11. Looked up from germline, CDR1 is GTSNPN and CDR2 is SVGIG (reference sequence). This CDR3 is built from 14 residues. Written as DNA, the CDR3 is TGTGCCGGAGGAGGGGGACAGGGGATGTCACCCCTCCACTTT. This sequence encodes CAGGGGQGMSPLHF. The full variable domain, with the rest looked up from reference TRBV30 and TRBJ1-6, is SQTIHQWPATLVQPVGSPLSLECTVEGTSNPNLYWYRQAAGRGLQLLFYSVGIGQISSEVPQNLSASRPQDRQFILSSKKLLLSDSGFYLCAGGGGQGMSPLHFGNGTRLTVT.

V and J are TRBV24-1 and TRBJ1-3; a weak D match, TRBD1 (6 bases). In germline, CDR1 is KGHDR, CDR2 SFDVKD. Between the trimmed V and J ends, which lost 8 bases and 0 bases, there was a span of 13 bases. CDR3 length: 15 amino acids. CDR3 nucleotides: TGTGCCACCATAGGGACACTTACCTCTGGAAACACCATATATTTT. Translated: CATIGTLTSGNTIYF.

The chain has TRBV5-1 and TRBJ1-6; D unclear. Trimming removed 3 bases from V and 7 bases from J, with 11 bases in between. The CDR3 runs to 14 residues. Germline V gives CDR1 SGHRS, CDR2 YFSETQ. Written as DNA, the CDR3 is TGCGCCAGCAGCTCCGGACGGGGAAATTCACCCCTCCACTTT. Translated, it gives CASSSGRGNSPLHF.

This clone has a handful of counts. The chain recombines TRBV13 with TRBJ1-1, with D perhaps matching TRBD1 (6 bases). V was pared by 5 bases and J by 6 bases, with 22 bases between. The CDR3 length is 16 residues. Germline V gene lookup returns CDR1 PRHDT and CDR2 FYEKMQ (reference sequence). The CDR3 region has the DNA TGTGCCAGCAGCCCTGAGTTAGAAGGGGGTATAGCTGAAGCTTTCTTT. Protein sequence: CASSPELEGGIAEAFF.

The gene calls are TRBV4-1 and TRBJ2-7; 8 bases agree with TRBD1. J gave up 0 bases and V 2 bases, and 18 bases lay outside the gene matches. CDR1 and CDR2 (germline): MGHRA, YSYEKL. The CDR3 consists of 20 residues. This CDR3 is CASSQPNMAARDRSSYEQYF. The CDR3 nucleotides are TGCGCCAGCAGCCAACCCAATATGGCGGCCCGGGACAGGAGCTCCTACGAGCAGTACTTC.

J is TRBJ2-7 and V is TRBV27; 10 positions match TRBD2. Germline V gives CDR1 MNHEY, CDR2 SMNVEV (reference sequence). With 5 bases clipped from V and 0 bases from J, the junction kept 4 bases outside the gene matches. The CDR3 has 15 residues. DNA of the CDR3: TGTGCCAGCAGTGCGACTAGCGGGCCCTCCTACGAGCAGTACTTC. It specifies CASSATSGPSYEQYF.

J is TRBJ2-1 and V is TRBV7-8, with TRBD1 as a possible D gene (6 bases). With 5 bases removed from V and 4 bases from J, the gap between germline ends came to 15 bases. The CDR3 runs to 15 residues. Germline V gene data show CDR1 as SGHVS and CDR2 as FQNEAQ. The CDR3 DNA is TGTGCCAGCAGCGCGACAGGAGGCGGGTACAATGAGCAGTTCTTC. Protein sequence: CASSATGGGYNEQFF.

This chain connects TRBV10-2 to TRBJ1-3, with D perhaps matching TRBD1 (6 bases). CDR1 and CDR2 (germline): WSHSY, SAAADI. The V and J ends lost 3 bases and 0 bases respectively, with 9 bases between them. The length of the CDR3 is 15 residues. The CDR3 nucleotides read TGCGCCAGCAGTGAAGACAGGTACTCTGGAAACACCATATATTTT. It codes for CASSEDRYSGNTIYF.

The chain links TRBV27 to TRBJ2-7, with 12 positions matching TRBD1. CDR1 and CDR2 (germline): MNHEY, SMNVEV (reference sequence). V gave up 4 bases and J gave up 3 bases; unmatched junction bases: 4. The CDR3 extends over 15 amino acids. This CDR3 is CASSSGTGGLYEQYF. CDR3 in DNA: TGTGCCAGCAGTTCCGGGACAGGGGGCCTCTACGAGCAGTACTTC.

The rearrangement joins TRBV27 to TRBJ2-3; 12 nucleotides align to TRBD2. The V gene end was trimmed by 6 bases and the J gene end by 10 bases; junction bases not matched to a gene: 8. Germline loops: CDR1 MNHEY, CDR2 SMNVEV (reference sequence). The CDR3 is made up of 14 amino acids. DNA for the CDR3: TGTGCCAGCAGGCTAGCGGGAGGGCTCGATGCGCAGTATTTT. It specifies CASRLAGGLDAQYF.

This rearrangement joins TRBV19 to TRBJ2-7; D perhaps matches TRBD1 (6 bases). Germline CDR1 LNHDA, CDR2 SQIVND (reference sequence). The CDR3 has 14 amino acids. V lost 5 bases, J lost 0 bases, and 11 bases lay in between. CDR3 DNA sequence: TGTGCCAGTAGTCCGCAGGGGCACTCCTACGAGCAGTACTTC. Its protein product is CASSPQGHSYEQYF.

This chain connects TRBV4-1 to TRBJ1-1; TRBD1 matches 8 bases. There are 14 residues in the CDR3. The V segment lost 4 bases and the J segment 3 bases; nucleotides outside the gene matches: 4. Germline V gives CDR1 MGHRA, CDR2 YSYEKL. This CDR3 reads CASSLPGQDTEAFF. The CDR3 bases are TGCGCCAGCAGCCTACCGGGACAGGACACTGAAGCTTTCTTT.

The chain is built from TRBV19 and TRBJ1-3; 9 nucleotides match TRBD1. The CDR3 covers 16 residues. The V gene's germline CDR1 is LNHDA and CDR2 SQIVND (reference sequence). The trim removed 5 bases at V and 1 base at J, leaving 6 bases unmatched. CDR3 nucleotides: TGTGCCAGTAGTCCCCGGGACAGGGAGTCTGGAAACACCATATATTTT. It specifies CASSPRDRESGNTIYF.

This chain links TRBV24-1 with TRBJ2-2; the match to TRBD1 covers 8 bases. Germline trimming cut 3 bases from V and 1 base from J; bases unmatched to any gene: 6. This CDR3 has 17 amino acids. The germline V gene has CDR1 KGHDR and CDR2 SFDVKD. The chain's CDR3 is CATSDNAGTGNTGELFF. CDR3 coding DNA: TGTGCCACCAGTGATAATGCCGGGACAGGGAACACCGGGGAGCTGTTTTTT.

The CDR3 protein is CASSSGSPLHF. The DNA for the CDR3 is TGTGCCAGCAGTTCGGGATCACCCCTCCACTTT. This chain joins TRBV28 and TRBJ1-6; no reliable D call. The length of the CDR3 is 11 residues. CDR1 and CDR2 (germline): MDHEN, SYDVKM. The V and J ends lost 4 bases and 10 bases respectively, with 5 bases between them.

The chain employs TRBV6-5 and TRBJ2-7; 8 bases map to TRBD2. After removal of 6 bases from V and 6 bases from J, the junction contained 13 bases not matched to a gene. The CDR3 spans 15 residues. Germline values: CDR1 MNHEY, CDR2 SVGAGI. The CDR3 coding sequence is TGTGCCAGCAGCCCCTCCGGGACTAGGTATAGCGAGCAGTACTTC. Protein product: CASSPSGTRYSEQYF.

The genes are TRBV7-9 and TRBJ1-6; D gene uncertain. V gave up 2 bases and J gave up 8 bases, with 13 bases separating them. The germline V gene has CDR1 SEHNR and CDR2 FQNEAQ (reference sequence). The CDR3 totals 15 residues. The CDR3 bases are TGTGCCAGCAGCTTAATTATGGGGAGGGATTCACCCCTCCACTTT. As protein: CASSLIMGRDSPLHF.

This chain connects TRBV5-8 to TRBJ1-5; D remains unclear. CDR1 and CDR2 (germline): SGHTS, YDEGEE. The CDR3 covers 15 residues. The ends were cut back, 1 base at V and 0 bases at J, with 8 bases in the middle. The CDR3 sequence is CASSLWHYSNQPQHF. CDR3 coding DNA: TGTGCCAGCAGCTTGTGGCATTATAGCAATCAGCCCCAGCATTTT.

This clone showed up just once. The V gene is TRBV9, the J gene TRBJ1-5; D may be TRBD1 (6 bases). The CDR3 is 14 amino acids. Trimming cost V 4 bases and J 2 bases, with 10 bases left between them. The germline V gene has CDR1 SGDLS and CDR2 YYNGEE. The CDR3 spells CASSPHRGNQPQHF. The DNA of the CDR3 is TGTGCCAGCAGCCCCCACAGGGGCAATCAGCCCCAGCATTTT.

This clone was seen just once. The gene calls are TRBV24-1 and TRBJ2-1; TRBD2 matches at 7 bases. Germline assignment: CDR1 KGHDR and CDR2 SFDVKD. The junction had 6 bases not matched to a gene; V was cut back by 2 bases and J by 6 bases. This CDR3 is 15 amino acids long. The CDR3 DNA reads as TGTGCCACCAGTGATTGGGGCGGGGGTGGCAATGAGCAGTTCTTC. Amino acids: CATSDWGGGGNEQFF.

The chain recombines TRBV6-1 with TRBJ1-1; D is possibly TRBD1 (5 bases). CDR1 MNHNS and CDR2 SASEGT come from the germline V gene. The V end was cut by 3 bases, the J end by 1 base, with 12 bases between. This CDR3 is 15 amino acids long. The CDR3, as DNA: TGTGCCAGCAGTGATTCGGGACTGCAGAACACTGAAGCTTTCTTT. It specifies CASSDSGLQNTEAFF.

The chain employs TRBV12-5 and TRBJ2-5; D not resolved. There are 13 residues in the CDR3. Germline V gene data show CDR1 as LGHNT and CDR2 as FRNRAP. Trimming pared 0 bases from V and 5 bases from J, leaving 7 bases between. The CDR3 bases are TGTGCTAGTGGTTTGGTACTTGGTGAGACCCAGTACTTC. This gives the protein CASGLVLGETQYF.

As DNA, the CDR3 is TGCGCCAGCAGAGGACAGGGCTACGAGCAGTACTTC. Protein product: CASRGQGYEQYF. The chain combines TRBV5-1 with TRBJ2-7, with 8 bases fitting TRBD1. CDR1 is SGHRS, CDR2 YFSETQ, per germline. This CDR3 is built from 12 residues. The trim removed 5 bases at V and 3 bases at J, leaving 1 base unmatched.

The V and J genes are TRBV6-5 and TRBJ1-1, with TRBD1 matching over 8 bases. Germline CDR1 MNHEY, CDR2 SVGAGI. V gave up 10 bases and J gave up 7 bases; unmatched junction bases: 14. The CDR3 length is 14 residues. The chain's CDR3 is CATLRAGQGLEAFF. Written as DNA, the CDR3 is TGTGCCACCCTTAGAGCCGGACAGGGCCTTGAAGCTTTCTTT.

The V and J genes are TRBV12-5 and TRBJ2-5; D might be TRBD1 (6 bases). From germline, CDR1 is LGHNT and CDR2 FRNRAP. Trimming pared 6 bases from V and 4 bases from J, leaving 12 bases between. The CDR3 has 13 amino acids. This chain's CDR3 is CASGQGGGETQYF. CDR3 bases: TGTGCTAGTGGACAGGGTGGCGGAGAGACCCAGTACTTC.

This clone was counted between two and nine times. The chain joins TRBV5-1 to TRBJ2-5; 9 positions match TRBD1. Germline V gene data show CDR1 as SGHRS and CDR2 as YFSETQ. Trimming removed 4 bases from V and 1 base from J; junction bases left unmatched: 5. CDR3 length: 15 residues. CDR3 coding DNA: TGCGCCAGCAGCGGCTTGGGACAGGGCCAAGAGACCCAGTACTTC. It codes for CASSGLGQGQETQYF.

On this clone itself: Other nucleotide sequences in the sample specify the same CDR3. This chain connects TRBV5-1 to TRBJ1-1; D might be TRBD1 (6 bases). The CDR3 covers 13 residues. Trimming shortened V by 4 bases and J by 1 base, and 8 bases separated the two germline ends. CDR1 SGHRS and CDR2 YFSETQ come from the germline V gene. This CDR3 is CASSQGQNTEAFF. The CDR3 DNA sequence: TGCGCCAGCAGCCAGGGACAGAACACTGAAGCTTTCTTT.

This chain links TRBV11-2 with TRBJ2-7, with 9 positions matching TRBD2. The CDR3 sequence is 15 residues long. With V trimmed by 0 bases and J by 7 bases, 7 bases remained unmatched. Germline V gene data show CDR1 as SGHAT and CDR2 as FQNNGV. The CDR3 spells CASSLERGGLGEQYF. In DNA, the CDR3 is TGTGCCAGCAGCTTAGAGCGGGGGGGCCTGGGAGAGCAGTACTTC.

The J gene is TRBJ1-1, the V gene TRBV28; 9 bases agree with TRBD1. The CDR3 extends over 13 amino acids. Germline-derived CDR1 and CDR2 are MDHEN and SYDVKM. Losses at the gene ends were 3 bases for V and 10 bases for J; bases not matched to a gene: 6. CDR3 protein: CASSFVQGASAFF. The CDR3 DNA reads TGTGCCAGCAGTTTTGTACAGGGGGCATCAGCTTTCTTT.

The chain has TRBV21-1 and TRBJ2-3; whether TRBD1, the table's D call, matches the DNA was not checked. TRBV21-1 represents a pseudogene. The CDR3 extends over 13 amino acids. CDR3 DNA: TGTGCCAGCAACAGGGGGTGCGCAGATACGCAGTATTTT. Amino acids: CASNRGCADTQYF.

J is TRBJ2-7 and V is TRBV12-3 or TRBV12-4; D possibly corresponds to TRBD1 (6 bases). Trimming removed 5 bases at V and 3 bases at J, with 8 bases between. The CDR3 runs 12 residues. Here the CDR3 reads CASSRQDYEQYF. The CDR3 coding sequence is TGTGCCAGCAGTAGACAGGACTACGAGCAGTACTTC.

V usage is TRBV7-9 and J usage is TRBJ1-2; 9 nucleotides match TRBD1. The CDR3 is made up of 15 amino acids. V gave up 5 bases and J gave up 7 bases; unmatched junction bases: 11. CDR1 is SEHNR and CDR2 is FQNEAQ in the germline V gene (reference sequence). In nucleotides, the CDR3 is TGTGCCAGCAGCGCTGGGACAGGGCAACTAACTGGCTACACCTTC. Protein product: CASSAGTGQLTGYTF.